Included here is one T cell receptor beta chain sequence, with context. Its antigen is unidentified. The data were obtained in a study of T cells in Graves' hyperthyroidism and ophthalmopathy. Study-wide findings and caveats: Most clonotypes expanded in the thyroid (above 0.001) were also present in blood.

The definition of stable Graves' hyperthyroidism was no ophthalmopathy progression within 18 months. Researchers barred patients who had uncontrolled infection, other autoimmune disease, pregnancy or lactation. PBMCs were obtained from approximately 10 ml fresh peripheral blood. V shed 3 bases, J shed 2 bases, and the junction held 8 bases outside the gene matches. The CDR3 is made up of 15 amino acids. Germline V CDR1 and CDR2: SGHRS, YFSETQ. Researchers took RNA transcripts and amplified the TCR beta CDR3 regions from them. Initially, a first-round RT-PCR of the TCR CDR3 employed the HTBI primer set. From the multiplex PCR reads, TCRdb called clonotypes with MiXCR, one entry per CDR3 protein. Among more than 500,000 distinct CDR3 sequences, less than 15% were seen once, and the ten largest hold 14%.

This sequence joins TRBV5-1 and TRBJ2-7; TRBD1 matches at 7 bases. Material for sequencing was blood. The clonotype was recovered from a woman aged 40 to 50 with Graves' hyperthyroidism. This CDR3 is CASSSGQATPYEQYF. DNA of the CDR3: TGCGCCAGCAGCTCAGGACAGGCCACCCCCTACGAGCAGTACTTC. Complete variable domain (other parts from reference TRBV5-1 and TRBJ2-7): KAGVTQTPRYLIKTRGQQVTLSCSPISGHRSVSWYQQTPGQGLQFLFEYFSETQRNKGNFPGRFSGRQFSNSRSEMNVSTLELGDSALYLCASSSGQATPYEQYFGPGTRLTVT.